The 9 T cell receptor beta chains below were found in one sample sequenced in a study of T-cell reconstitution after alpha-beta-depleted transplantation in children. Construction of the TCRbeta library involved unique molecular identifiers. TCRdb called the PCR reads again in MiXCR, with one record for every CDR3 protein. The data show 600,000 to 700,000 distinct CDR3 sequences, about an eighth seen once. The source material was PBMCs, sampled before TCRalphabeta/CD19-depleted stem cell transplant. The receptors derive from a girl aged 2-15 years with congenital amegakaryocytic thrombocytopenia, due to receive a stem cell transplant.

This clonotype was recorded a few times. This chain connects TRBV9 to TRBJ1-2; 11 nucleotides match TRBD1. CDR3 length: 13 amino acids. Germline values: CDR1 SGDLS, CDR2 YYNGEE. The ends lost 2 bases at V and 6 bases at J; junction bases unmatched: 0. The CDR3 region is CASSVGQGDGYTF. The CDR3 DNA is TGTGCCAGCAGCGTGGGACAGGGGGATGGCTACACCTTC.

The chain has TRBV7-8 and TRBJ2-1, with TRBD2 identical over 11 bases. The junction had 10 bases not matched to a gene; V was cut back by 2 bases and J by 7 bases. CDR1 and CDR2 from the germline V gene are SGHVS and FQNEAQ. The length of the CDR3 is 17 residues. The CDR3 spells CASSLRVPGLAANEQFF. CDR3 sequence (DNA): TGTGCCAGCAGCTTAAGGGTCCCGGGACTAGCGGCAAATGAGCAGTTCTTC.

This clonotype was picked up a small number of times. CDR3 protein: CASGGLAGVNEQFF. The CDR3 nucleotides are TGTGCCAGCGGTGGACTAGCGGGAGTGAATGAGCAGTTCTTC. This rearrangement joins TRBV7-9 to TRBJ2-1, with 13 bases matching TRBD2. The length of the CDR3 is 14 residues. V lost 8 bases to trimming and J lost 7 bases; unmatched junction nucleotides: 5. In germline, CDR1 is SEHNR, CDR2 FQNEAQ (reference sequence).

The J gene is TRBJ2-5, the V gene TRBV3-1, with 10 bases that match TRBD2. J lost 4 bases, V lost 5 bases, and 10 bases had no gene match. This CDR3 is built from 16 residues. CDR1 and CDR2 (germline): LGHDT, YNNKEL (reference sequence). The CDR3 coding sequence is TGTGCCAGCAGCACCCCCCCTAGCGGGAGAGGAGAGACCCAGTACTTC. Its translation: CASSTPPSGRGETQYF.

This clonotype was seen many times. The chain has TRBV7-9 and TRBJ1-4, with D perhaps TRBD1 (5 bases). Germline lookup yields CDR1 SEHNR and CDR2 FQNEAQ (reference sequence). The CDR3 covers 15 residues. Trimming removed 5 bases from V and 6 bases from J, with 16 bases in between. The CDR3 sequence is CASSLQSGGDEKLFF. CDR3 DNA: TGTGCCAGCAGCCTGCAGTCCGGGGGTGATGAAAAACTGTTTTTT.

This clonotype has more than one count but fewer than ten. The rearrangement links TRBV30 to TRBJ1-1; no reliable D call. V shed 0 bases and J shed 7 bases, with 6 bases lying between them. CDR3 length: 11 residues. The germline CDR1 and CDR2 sequences are GTSNPN and SVGIG (reference sequence). CDR3 sequence: CAWSVRGEAFF. CDR3 coding DNA: TGTGCCTGGAGTGTACGAGGTGAAGCTTTCTTT.

There are many counts of this clonotype. The genes are TRBV20-1 and TRBJ2-3; D is uncertain. This CDR3 is 15 amino acids long. Germline loops: CDR1 DFQATT, CDR2 SNEGSKA (reference sequence). V shed 1 base and J shed 2 bases, with 13 bases lying between them. The CDR3 loop is CSARVWQLPTDTQYF. CDR3 sequence (DNA): TGCAGTGCTAGAGTCTGGCAGCTCCCCACAGATACGCAGTATTTT.

This clonotype was seen at least ten times. The chain employs TRBV25-1 and TRBJ2-3, with D perhaps TRBD2 (6 bases). Deletions cut 3 bases from V and 2 bases from J, with 9 bases between. CDR1 and CDR2 from the germline V gene are MGHDK and SYGVNS. The CDR3 has 14 amino acids. The CDR3 region is CASSDPGVTDTQYF. The CDR3 DNA reads as TGTGCCAGCAGTGATCCGGGAGTCACAGATACGCAGTATTTT.

This clonotype was detected ten times or more. The V gene is TRBV5-1, the J gene TRBJ2-2; D is uncertain. V was trimmed by 0 bases and J by 9 bases, leaving 9 bases between them. CDR3 size: 13 residues. From germline, CDR1 is SGHRS and CDR2 YFSETQ. The CDR3 DNA follows: TGCGCCAGCAGCTTGGCACAAGGCCGGGAGCTGTTTTTT. As protein: CASSLAQGRELFF.